Presented here are 21 T cell receptor beta chains from one specimen sequenced in a study of vaccination and CD4 T cells after COVID-19. CD4+ T cells that had been cultured provided DNA sequenced with the Oncomine TCR Beta short-read assay. TCRdb reanalysed the PCR reads using MiXCR and keeps one entry per CDR3 protein. The profile shows 13,000 to 15,000 distinct CDR3 sequences, about 50% of them singletons. Noted treatment: roughly 10-day PBMC culture with coronavirus spike peptide pools or control peptides (ViraFEST assay). Their target antigens are unknown. Sequencing was done on a sample of CD4+ T cells from blood, cultured in vitro. These receptors came from a human donor who had recovered from COVID-19.

The sample holds a few counts of this clonotype. The chain carries TRBV6-2 or TRBV6-3 and TRBJ2-6; the match to TRBD1 covers 8 bases. The CDR3 is 15 amino acids. The trim removed 7 bases at V and 0 bases at J, leaving 2 bases unmatched. From germline, CDR1 is MNHEY and CDR2 SVGEGT. Written as DNA, the CDR3 is TGTGCCAGCAATACAGGGGGCTCTGGGGCCAACGTCCTGACTTTC. This gives the protein CASNTGGSGANVLTF.

V is TRBV28 and J is TRBJ1-2; D is unclear. The CDR3 loop spans 13 amino acids. The germline V and J ends were trimmed by 2 bases and 3 bases, with 7 bases remaining between them. Germline V CDR1 and CDR2: MDHEN, SYDVKM. Here the CDR3 reads CASSLQRYYGYTF. The DNA of the CDR3 is TGTGCCAGCAGTTTACAGAGATACTATGGCTACACCTTC.

This clonotype was recorded a few times. V usage is TRBV7-9 and J usage is TRBJ1-1; the D gene is possibly TRBD1 (5 bases). Trimming stripped 1 base from V and 3 bases from J, with 9 bases between. CDR1 SEHNR and CDR2 FQNEAQ come from the germline V gene (reference sequence). The CDR3 is made up of 14 amino acids. CDR3 residues: CASSLEQGDTEAFF. DNA of the CDR3: TGTGCCAGCAGCTTAGAGCAGGGAGACACTGAAGCTTTCTTT. Filled out from reference TRBV7-9 and TRBJ1-1, the complete variable domain reads DTGVSQNPRHKITKRGQNVTFRCDPISEHNRLYWYRQTLGQGPEFLTYFQNEAQLEKSRLLSDRFSAERPKGSFSTLEIQRTEQGDSAMYLCASSLEQGDTEAFFGQGTRLTVV.

The rearrangement uses TRBV6-1 and TRBJ2-2, with 9 nucleotides matching TRBD2. This CDR3 is built from 17 residues. CDR1 and CDR2 from the germline V gene are MNHNS and SASEGT. V shed 3 bases and J 1 base; nucleotides not matched to a gene: 6. The CDR3 region is CASSDGGLARNTGELFF. CDR3 sequence (DNA): TGTGCCAGCAGTGACGGCGGACTAGCGAGGAACACCGGGGAGCTGTTTTTT.

In its sample, this clonotype was seen a few times. The rearrangement uses TRBV10-2 and TRBJ1-5, with 12 bases aligning to TRBD1. The J segment lost 3 bases and the V segment lost 3 bases, leaving 6 bases of the junction unmatched. Germline V gene lookup returns CDR1 WSHSY and CDR2 SAAADI. The CDR3 totals 17 residues. DNA of the CDR3: TGCGCCAGCAGTGAAGGAGGGACAGGGGGCAACAATCAGCCCCAGCATTTT. Translating gives CASSEGGTGGNNQPQHF.

This rearrangement joins TRBV25-1 to TRBJ2-3; D may be TRBD2 (6 bases). This CDR3 is built from 14 residues. The V gene lost 3 bases and the J gene lost 4 bases, with 11 bases spanning the gap. Germline V gene sequence: CDR1 MGHDK, CDR2 SYGVNS. CDR3 protein: CASSDIPGADTQYF. DNA of the CDR3: TGTGCCAGCAGTGACATACCGGGAGCAGATACGCAGTATTTT.

This clonotype was detected a few times. V gene TRBV6-1 combines with J gene TRBJ2-1; D possibly corresponds to TRBD2 (5 bases). CDR1 and CDR2 from the germline V gene are MNHNS and SASEGT. The CDR3 is 13 residues long. V dropped 5 bases and J dropped 0 bases, with 5 bases sitting between them. In DNA, the CDR3 is TGTGCCAGCAGTCGGGGCTCCTACAATGAGCAGTTCTTC. Translating gives CASSRGSYNEQFF.

This clonotype was counted a few times. V is TRBV19 and J is TRBJ2-3; no clear D gene. Trimming stripped 3 bases from V and 0 bases from J, with 13 bases between. Germline assignment: CDR1 LNHDA and CDR2 SQIVND (reference sequence). The CDR3 loop spans 16 amino acids. CDR3 sequence reads: CASSIGNPPSTDTQYF. The DNA for the CDR3 is TGTGCCAGTAGTATCGGAAACCCTCCCAGCACAGATACGCAGTATTTT.

The chain carries TRBV6-4 and TRBJ1-1; D may be TRBD1 (5 bases). Germline lookup yields CDR1 MRHNA and CDR2 SNTAGT. V shed 6 bases and J shed 3 bases, with 14 bases lying between them. CDR3 length equals 14 residues. This chain's CDR3 is CASSRTRRDTEAFF. The CDR3, as DNA: TGTGCCAGCAGCAGGACTCGCAGGGACACTGAAGCTTTCTTT.

V is TRBV7-2 and J is TRBJ2-4; 10 positions match TRBD1. The CDR3 consists of 15 residues. Trimming took 3 bases from V and 1 from J; bases not matched to a gene: 0. CDR1 and CDR2 from the germline V gene are SGHTA and FQGNSA. The CDR3 region is CASSLGQGAKNIQYF. DNA of the CDR3: TGTGCCAGCAGCTTGGGACAGGGGGCCAAAAACATTCAGTACTTC.

V gene TRBV5-1 combines with J gene TRBJ2-5, with 7 bases that match TRBD1. The CDR3 is made up of 16 amino acids. The V gene end was trimmed by 4 bases and the J gene end by 1 base; junction bases not matched to a gene: 10. Germline CDR1 SGHRS, CDR2 YFSETQ. The CDR3 protein is CASSMGQTGLQETQYF. As DNA, the CDR3 is TGCGCCAGCAGCATGGGACAGACCGGGCTCCAAGAGACCCAGTACTTC.

The V gene is TRBV7-9, the J gene TRBJ2-5; 11 bases agree with TRBD1. V was pared by 3 bases and J by 1 base, with 1 base of the junction left unmatched. In germline, CDR1 is SEHNR, CDR2 FQNEAQ (reference sequence). The length of the CDR3 is 15 residues. The CDR3 region is CASSFGTGGQETQYF. Here the CDR3 DNA reads TGTGCCAGCAGCTTCGGGACAGGGGGCCAAGAGACCCAGTACTTC.

The chain joins TRBV11-3 to TRBJ2-7; 10 nucleotides align to TRBD1. Looked up from germline, CDR1 is SGHNT and CDR2 is YENEEA. With 6 bases clipped from V and 5 bases from J, the junction kept 7 bases outside the gene matches. This CDR3 comprises 14 residues. The DNA of the CDR3 is TGTGCCAGCAGTTCCGGGACAGGGGAGAACGAGCAGTACTTC. Its protein product is CASSSGTGENEQYF. The full variable domain, rest sourced from reference TRBV11-3 and TRBJ2-7, is EAGVVQSPRYKIIEKKQPVAFWCNPISGHNTLYWYLQNLGQGPELLIRYENEEAVDDSQLPKDRFSAERLKGVDSTLKIQPAELGDSAVYLCASSSGTGENEQYFGPGTRLTVT.

This clonotype was seen only once. The V and J genes are TRBV19 and TRBJ2-5, with D possibly being TRBD2 (5 bases). Germline V gene lookup returns CDR1 LNHDA and CDR2 SQIVND (reference sequence). Trimming took off 0 bases at V and 7 bases at J, with 15 bases between the two ends. This CDR3 has 15 residues. The CDR3 here is CASSIELTRVGTQYF. CDR3 coding DNA: TGTGCCAGTAGTATAGAACTTACTAGAGTCGGGACCCAGTACTTC. The full variable domain, its missing parts supplied by reference TRBV19 and TRBJ2-5, is DGGITQSPKYLFRKEGQNVTLSCEQNLNHDAMYWYRQDPGQGLRLIYYSQIVNDFQKGDIAEGYSVSREKKESFPLTVTSAQKNPTAFYLCASSIELTRVGTQYFGPGTRLLVL.

The J gene is TRBJ2-7, the V gene TRBV20-1; D uncertain. This CDR3 contains 13 residues. Germline V gene lookup returns CDR1 DFQATT and CDR2 SNEGSKA (reference sequence). The germline V and J ends were trimmed by 5 bases and 3 bases, with 14 bases remaining between them. The CDR3 loop reads CSASAAPNYEQYF. The DNA for the CDR3 is TGCAGTGCTTCCGCGGCCCCAAACTACGAGCAGTACTTC.

The CDR3 is CASSSDSSTYEQYF. The DNA of the CDR3 is TGTGCCAGCAGTTCGGACAGTTCGACCTACGAGCAGTACTTC. The rearrangement links TRBV12-3 or TRBV12-4 to TRBJ2-7, with a tentative D call TRBD1 (6 bases). This CDR3 contains 14 residues. Trimming cost V 4 bases and J 2 bases, with 12 bases left between them.

This clonotype was recorded only once. The V gene is TRBV7-6, the J gene TRBJ1-1; no clear D gene. Trimming removed 2 bases at V and 4 bases at J, with 11 bases between. The CDR3 sequence is 14 residues long. Germline V gene lookup returns CDR1 SGHVS and CDR2 FNYEAQ. CDR3 protein: CASSLRQAGTEAFF. The DNA for the CDR3 is TGTGCCAGCAGCTTAAGGCAGGCAGGCACTGAAGCTTTCTTT. The full variable domain, rest sourced from reference TRBV7-6 and TRBJ1-1, is GAGVSQSPRYKVTKRGQDVALRCDPISGHVSLYWYRQALGQGPEFLTYFNYEAQQDKSGLPNDRFSAERPEGSISTLTIQRTEQRDSAMYRCASSLRQAGTEAFFGQGTRLTVV.

CDR3 residues: CASSSGLAGAETQYF. The CDR3 DNA reads as TGTGCCAGCAGCTCGGGACTAGCGGGAGCAGAGACCCAGTACTTC. The V and J genes are TRBV7-6 and TRBJ2-5; 14 bases agree with TRBD2. Trimming removed 4 bases from V and 4 bases from J; junction bases left unmatched: 2. The CDR3 totals 15 residues. Germline V gene data show CDR1 as SGHVS and CDR2 as FNYEAQ.

The gene calls are TRBV30 and TRBJ1-1; D gene unclear. The germline V and J ends were trimmed by 4 bases and 1 base, with 13 bases remaining between them. This CDR3 spans 14 amino acids. Per the germline V gene, CDR1 is GTSNPN and CDR2 is SVGIG (reference sequence). CDR3 DNA sequence: TGTGCCTGGACCCCCCCCGGGCAGAACACTGAAGCTTTCTTT. It specifies CAWTPPGQNTEAFF. The variable domain in full, with the rest retrieved from reference TRBV30 and TRBJ1-1, is SQTIHQWPATLVQPVGSPLSLECTVEGTSNPNLYWYRQAAGRGLQLLFYSVGIGQISSEVPQNLSASRPQDRQFILSSKKLLLSDSGFYLCAWTPPGQNTEAFFGQGTRLTVV.

The chain is built from TRBV4-2 and TRBJ2-1; D ambiguous. Germline values: CDR1 LGHNA, CDR2 YNFKEQ. Trimming pared 0 bases from V and 4 bases from J, leaving 13 bases between. CDR3 length: 16 residues. The CDR3 coding sequence is TGTGCCAGCAGCCAAGATAGTCTAGTCGGGTACAATGAGCAGTTCTTC. Translating gives CASSQDSLVGYNEQFF.

The CDR3 bases are TGTGCCAGCAGTTTCAGGGGGATTAGTAGCGATGAGCAGTTCTTC. Translated: CASSFRGISSDEQFF. The J gene is TRBJ2-1, the V gene TRBV12-3 or TRBV12-4; 7 bases fit TRBD1. V gave up 3 bases and J gave up 8 bases; unmatched junction bases: 10. The length of the CDR3 is 15 residues.